The 17 T cell receptor beta chains below were found in one sample sequenced in a study of blood T cell repertoires in COVID-19. Here immunoSEQ multiplex PCR was the method, and the copy in TCRdb shows in-frame clones only, minus some. The repertoire consists of 110,000 or so clones, with roughly 85% occurring once and the leading ten covering around 2%. Sequencing input: peripheral blood. These receptors were collected from a human donor in a cohort sampled during active COVID-19.

V is TRBV6-5 and J is TRBJ1-4, with D tentatively TRBD1 (5 bases). V was cut by 0 bases and J by 3 bases, with 8 bases left in between. The CDR3 is 15 amino acids. The germline V gene has CDR1 MNHEY and CDR2 SVGAGI. CDR3 bases: TGTGCCAGCAGTTACTCGGGGGGTCCTAATGAAAAACTGTTTTTT. Translating it yields CASSYSGGPNEKLFF.

This sequence joins TRBV6-2 or TRBV6-3 and TRBJ1-4; 7 bases fit TRBD1. Germline CDR1 is MNHEY and CDR2 is SVGEGT. There are 16 residues in the CDR3. The junction had 5 bases not matched to a gene; V was cut back by 2 bases and J by 2 bases. In DNA form, the CDR3 reads TGTGCCAGCAGTTACAGGGGGCTCATCACTAATGAAAAACTGTTTTTT. This encodes CASSYRGLITNEKLFF.

The rearrangement joins TRBV7-8 to TRBJ1-4; 9 bases line up with TRBD1. This CDR3 is built from 15 residues. With 1 base clipped from V and 8 bases from J, the junction kept 5 bases outside the gene matches. The germline V gene encodes CDR1 SGHVS and CDR2 FQNEAQ. The CDR3 loop reads CASSLGQGGREKLFF. CDR3 bases: TGTGCCAGCAGCTTAGGACAGGGGGGGAGGGAAAAACTGTTTTTT.

DNA for the CDR3: TGTGCCAGCAGGGGGGCCTACTACAATGAGCAGTTCTTC. Its translation: CASRGAYYNEQFF. The gene calls are TRBV2 and TRBJ2-1; possibly TRBD1 for D (6 bases). The CDR3 loop spans 13 amino acids. CDR1 and CDR2 from the germline V gene are SNHLY and FYNNEI. The V end was cut by 6 bases, the J end by 3 bases, with 9 bases between.

The chain combines TRBV5-6 with TRBJ2-1, with 7 bases identical to TRBD2. The CDR3 is made up of 16 amino acids. J gave up 3 bases and V 3 bases, and 9 bases lay outside the gene matches. Germline assignment: CDR1 SGHDT and CDR2 YYEEEE. As DNA, the CDR3 is TGTGCCAGCAGCTCAGAGAGGCGGGAGTTCTACAATGAGCAGTTCTTC. This encodes CASSSERREFYNEQFF.

This chain connects TRBV3-1 (or the pseudogene TRBV3-2) to TRBJ2-1, with D uncertain. Germline values: CDR1 LGHDT, CDR2 YNNKEL (reference sequence). The CDR3 is made up of 11 amino acids. The V and J ends lost 4 bases and 9 bases respectively, with 7 bases between them. CDR3 sequence: CASSRAREQFF. As DNA, the CDR3 is TGTGCCAGCAGCCGGGCTCGTGAGCAGTTCTTC.

The V gene is TRBV4-2, the J gene TRBJ2-7; no reliable D call. CDR1 and CDR2 (germline): LGHNA, YNFKEQ. V lost 0 bases to trimming and J lost 3 bases, with 12 bases between them. This CDR3 is built from 15 residues. The CDR3 DNA follows: TGTGCCAGCAGCCAAGATCTAGACTCGCTCTACGAGCAGTACTTC. Its translation is CASSQDLDSLYEQYF.

The chain is built from TRBV7-3 and TRBJ1-1; 10 bases line up with TRBD1. J lost 8 bases, V lost 6 bases, and 6 bases had no gene match. There are 13 residues in the CDR3. CDR1 SGHTA and CDR2 FQGTGA come from the germline V gene. The DNA of the CDR3 is TGTGCCAGCAGTCGCCGGGACAGGGGAGAAGCTTTCTTT. As protein: CASSRRDRGEAFF.

The chain joins TRBV11-2 to TRBJ2-2; 14 nucleotides align to TRBD2. J gave up 8 bases and V 6 bases, and 5 bases lay outside the gene matches. In germline, CDR1 is SGHAT, CDR2 FQNNGV. This CDR3 is built from 15 residues. The CDR3 loop reads CASSGGTSGRGELFF. The CDR3 DNA reads as TGTGCCAGCAGTGGAGGGACTAGCGGGAGAGGGGAGCTGTTTTTT.

The chain couples TRBV29-1 to TRBJ2-7; 10 bases match TRBD1. J gave up 0 bases and V 0 bases, and 8 bases lay outside the gene matches. This CDR3 contains 17 residues. Germline values: CDR1 SQVTM, CDR2 ANQGSEA. CDR3 nucleotide sequence: TGCAGCGTTGAAGATATTCCGGGACAGGGGACCTCCTACGAGCAGTACTTC. It translates to CSVEDIPGQGTSYEQYF.

The J gene is TRBJ2-5, the V gene TRBV7-2; 8 nucleotides align to TRBD1. Germline CDR1 and CDR2: SGHTA and FQGNSA. This CDR3 has 16 amino acids. Trimming at V came to 4 bases and at J to 1 base, leaving 8 bases not matched to a gene. CDR3 nucleotides: TGTGCCAGCAGCTCCGCCAGGGGGCGCTCCCAAGAGACCCAGTACTTC. Protein: CASSSARGRSQETQYF.

CDR3 region: CASSQDRTSPQETQYF. CDR3 bases: TGTGCCAGCAGCCAAGATCGGACTAGCCCACAAGAGACCCAGTACTTC. V is TRBV3-1 (or the pseudogene TRBV3-2) and J is TRBJ2-5; 8 positions agree with TRBD2. Germline V lookup: CDR1 LGHDT, CDR2 YNNKEL (reference sequence). The ends lost 0 bases at V and 2 bases at J; junction bases unmatched: 5. The length of the CDR3 is 16 residues.

This chain uses TRBV7-9 with TRBJ1-4; no definite D call. The CDR3 loop spans 14 amino acids. The germline CDR1 and CDR2 sequences are SEHNR and FQNEAQ (reference sequence). Trimming cost V 1 base and J 4 bases, with 7 bases left between them. The CDR3 DNA sequence: TGTGCCAGCAGCTTAGTGGCGGATAATGAAAAACTGTTTTTT. This gives the protein CASSLVADNEKLFF.

The chain has TRBV10-1 and TRBJ2-7; a weak D match, TRBD1 (6 bases). The CDR3 sequence is 13 residues long. CDR1 is WNHNN and CDR2 is SYGVQD in the germline V gene (reference sequence). With 3 bases removed from V and 4 bases from J, the gap between germline ends came to 10 bases. The CDR3 region has the DNA TGCGCCAGCAGTGAAGCGCAGGGGTACGAGCAGTACTTC. Its translation: CASSEAQGYEQYF.

This chain links TRBV11-2 with TRBJ2-1; the match to TRBD2 covers 11 bases. The junction had 6 bases not matched to a gene; V was cut back by 5 bases and J by 6 bases. Germline loops: CDR1 SGHAT, CDR2 FQNNGV. The CDR3 totals 15 residues. CDR3 in DNA: TGTGCCAGCAGCGCAACTAGCGGGAGTAGCAATGAGCAGTTCTTC. As protein: CASSATSGSSNEQFF.

The chain combines TRBV5-1 with TRBJ1-1; tentative D call: TRBD1 (6 bases). The germline V gene encodes CDR1 SGHRS and CDR2 YFSETQ. The CDR3 runs to 13 residues. Trimming took 3 bases from V and 4 from J, leaving 10 bases between them. The CDR3 is CASSSQGSTEAFF. In nucleotides, the CDR3 is TGCGCCAGCAGCTCACAGGGAAGCACTGAAGCTTTCTTT.

The J gene is TRBJ2-1, the V gene TRBV7-9, with 11 bases identical to TRBD1. Germline CDR1 and CDR2: SEHNR and FQNEAQ (reference sequence). With 3 bases clipped from V and 9 bases from J, the junction kept 4 bases outside the gene matches. The CDR3 covers 14 residues. This CDR3 reads CASSLGTGGPEQFF. CDR3 bases: TGTGCCAGCAGCTTGGGGACAGGGGGTCCTGAGCAGTTCTTC.